These T cell receptor beta chains were read from a single sample in a study of shared clonotypes between healthy human individuals. Assay: immunoSEQ multiplex PCR; the TCRdb copy retains only in-frame clones and omits some. The table records roughly 1,500,000 clones, 98% of them present only once. Sequenced material: naive CD4+ T cells sorted from blood. These receptors were taken from a man aged 30 to 39 in good health. The CDR3 runs from the conserved cysteine through the conserved F or W. Each record gives: D gene, J gene, V gene, CDR3 protein. D genes are given only for firm matches.

d_call: NA
j_call: TRBJ2-1
v_call: TRBV25-1
cdr3_aa: CASSEFRSNEQFF

d_call: TRBD2
j_call: TRBJ2-1
v_call: TRBV18
cdr3_aa: CASSPTAGGPGEQFF

d_call: TRBD2
j_call: TRBJ2-5
v_call: TRBV11-1
cdr3_aa: CASSPIPGLAGGRKETQYF

d_call: NA
j_call: TRBJ1-4
v_call: TRBV19
cdr3_aa: CASSVQGKLFF

d_call: NA
j_call: TRBJ2-3
v_call: TRBV6-5
cdr3_aa: CASSLKRGTDTQYF

d_call: NA
j_call: TRBJ2-1
v_call: TRBV7-2
cdr3_aa: CASSEGSSYNEQFF

d_call: TRBD1
j_call: TRBJ2-5
v_call: TRBV6-1
cdr3_aa: CASSGDRGVIETQYF

d_call: NA
j_call: TRBJ2-2
v_call: TRBV10-3
cdr3_aa: CAISEPGPSGTGELFF

d_call: NA
j_call: TRBJ2-3
v_call: TRBV7-2
cdr3_aa: CASSLGRTDTQYF

d_call: TRBD1
j_call: TRBJ1-2
v_call: TRBV27
cdr3_aa: CASSPGWGQGEYGYTF

d_call: TRBD2
j_call: TRBJ2-1
v_call: TRBV10-2
cdr3_aa: CASSEASGSIEQFF

d_call: TRBD1
j_call: TRBJ2-1
v_call: TRBV5-4
cdr3_aa: CASSSAPPGQGLHEQFF

d_call: NA
j_call: TRBJ2-5
v_call: TRBV2
cdr3_aa: CASSRRWETQYF

d_call: NA
j_call: TRBJ2-5
v_call: TRBV6-1
cdr3_aa: CATLAGPIPETQYF

d_call: TRBD2
j_call: TRBJ2-3
v_call: TRBV4-2
cdr3_aa: CASSQGGIRAGRSRTDTQYF

d_call: NA
j_call: TRBJ2-7
v_call: TRBV14
cdr3_aa: CASSQPGGQGYEQYF

d_call: TRBD2
j_call: TRBJ2-5
v_call: TRBV5-1
cdr3_aa: CASSLGVVAGGDETQYF

d_call: TRBD1
j_call: TRBJ2-1
v_call: TRBV29-1
cdr3_aa: CSASGGQGANEQFF

d_call: TRBD1
j_call: TRBJ2-7
v_call: TRBV11-2
cdr3_aa: CASSSRGYGYEQYF

d_call: NA
j_call: TRBJ1-1
v_call: TRBV6-1
cdr3_aa: CASSGQAGTEAFF

d_call: TRBD2
j_call: TRBJ2-6
v_call: TRBV4-1
cdr3_aa: CASKVRPLAGDSGANVLTF

d_call: NA
j_call: TRBJ2-2
v_call: TRBV28
cdr3_aa: CASVDPNTGELFF

d_call: NA
j_call: TRBJ1-2
v_call: TRBV5-4
cdr3_aa: CASSLAGQAGYTF

d_call: NA
j_call: TRBJ2-3
v_call: TRBV5-1
cdr3_aa: CASSLVPGSTDTQYF

d_call: TRBD1
j_call: TRBJ2-7
v_call: TRBV27
cdr3_aa: CASSLGQVSTYEQYF

d_call: TRBD1
j_call: TRBJ1-3
v_call: TRBV27
cdr3_aa: CASSLRGLGRNTIYF

d_call: NA
j_call: TRBJ1-5
v_call: TRBV5-8
cdr3_aa: CASSSAGDNQPQHF

d_call: NA
j_call: TRBJ2-3
v_call: TRBV27
cdr3_aa: CASSLPLGRGGTDTQYF

d_call: NA
j_call: TRBJ2-7
v_call: TRBV6-6
cdr3_aa: CASSFRQANQYF